This T cell receptor (beta chain) was retrieved from a study of T cell changes during pregnancy in multiple sclerosis. Trimming removed 3 bases from V and 0 bases from J, with 9 bases in between. This CDR3 has 15 residues. The V gene's germline CDR1 is LNHDA and CDR2 SQIVND (reference sequence). The assay was immunoSEQ multiplex PCR, and TCRdb's table has in-frame clones only and misses some. The sample has around 65,000 clones, more than 75% seen once. The chain couples TRBV19 to TRBJ2-1; D may be TRBD2 (5 bases). This TCR was sampled from a female donor in good health, enrolled as a control in a pregnancy study. The sequencing here drew on peripheral blood, taken in the third trimester of pregnancy. CDR3 DNA sequence: TGTGCCAGTAGTATCGGAGCGGACTCCTACAATGAGCAGTTCTTC. Translating it yields CASSIGADSYNEQFF.